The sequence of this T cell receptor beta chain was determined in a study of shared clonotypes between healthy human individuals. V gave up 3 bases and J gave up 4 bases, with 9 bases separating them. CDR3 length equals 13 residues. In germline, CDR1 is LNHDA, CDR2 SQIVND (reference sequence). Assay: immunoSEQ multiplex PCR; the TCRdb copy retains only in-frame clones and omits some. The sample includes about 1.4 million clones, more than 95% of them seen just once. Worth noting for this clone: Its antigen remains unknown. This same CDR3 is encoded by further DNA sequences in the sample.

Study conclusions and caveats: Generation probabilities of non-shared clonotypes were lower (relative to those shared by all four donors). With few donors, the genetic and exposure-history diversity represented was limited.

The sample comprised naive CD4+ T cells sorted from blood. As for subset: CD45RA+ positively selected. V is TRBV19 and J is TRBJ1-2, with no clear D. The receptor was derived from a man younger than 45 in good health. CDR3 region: CASSIGAGYGYTF. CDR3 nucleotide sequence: TGTGCCAGTAGTATTGGCGCCGGCTATGGCTACACCTTC.